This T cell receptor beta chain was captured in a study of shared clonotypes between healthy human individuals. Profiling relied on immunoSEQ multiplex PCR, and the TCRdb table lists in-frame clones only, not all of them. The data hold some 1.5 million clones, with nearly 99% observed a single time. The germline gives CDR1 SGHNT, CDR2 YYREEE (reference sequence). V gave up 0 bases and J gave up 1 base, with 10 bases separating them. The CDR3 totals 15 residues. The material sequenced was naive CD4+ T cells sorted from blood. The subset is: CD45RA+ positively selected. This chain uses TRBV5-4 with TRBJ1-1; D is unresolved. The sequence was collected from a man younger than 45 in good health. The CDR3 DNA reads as TGTGCCAGCAGCTTGGGTGTCCCACCGAACACTGAAGCTTTCTTT. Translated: CASSLGVPPNTEAFF.